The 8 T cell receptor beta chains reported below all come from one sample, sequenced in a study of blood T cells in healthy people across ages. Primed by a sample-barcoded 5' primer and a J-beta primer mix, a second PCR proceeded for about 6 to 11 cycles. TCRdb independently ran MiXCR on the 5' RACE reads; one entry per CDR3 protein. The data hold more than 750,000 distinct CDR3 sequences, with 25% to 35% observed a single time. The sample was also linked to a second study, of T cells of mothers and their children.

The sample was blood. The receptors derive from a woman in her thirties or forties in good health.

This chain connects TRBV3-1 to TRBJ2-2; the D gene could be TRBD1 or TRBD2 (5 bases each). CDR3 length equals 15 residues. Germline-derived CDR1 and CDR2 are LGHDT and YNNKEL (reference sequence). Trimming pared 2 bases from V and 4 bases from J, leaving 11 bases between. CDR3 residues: CASSQPGTPTGELFF. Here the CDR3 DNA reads TGTGCCAGCAGCCAACCGGGGACGCCCACCGGGGAGCTGTTTTTT.

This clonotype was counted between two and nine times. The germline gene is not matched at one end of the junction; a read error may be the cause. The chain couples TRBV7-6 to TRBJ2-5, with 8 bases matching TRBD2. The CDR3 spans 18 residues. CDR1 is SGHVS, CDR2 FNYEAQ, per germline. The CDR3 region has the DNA TGTGCCAGCAGCTTAGAGGTCGCGGGGGGCGCGGGTCTAGAGACTCAGTACTTC. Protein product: CASSLEVAGGAGLETQYF.

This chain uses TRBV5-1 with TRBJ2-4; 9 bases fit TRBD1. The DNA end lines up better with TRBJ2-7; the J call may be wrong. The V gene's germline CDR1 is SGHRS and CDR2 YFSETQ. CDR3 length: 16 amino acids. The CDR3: CASSLGLGTGSYEQYF. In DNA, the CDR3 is TGCGCCAGCAGCTTGGGGCTCGGGACAGGGTCCTACGAGCAGTACTTC.

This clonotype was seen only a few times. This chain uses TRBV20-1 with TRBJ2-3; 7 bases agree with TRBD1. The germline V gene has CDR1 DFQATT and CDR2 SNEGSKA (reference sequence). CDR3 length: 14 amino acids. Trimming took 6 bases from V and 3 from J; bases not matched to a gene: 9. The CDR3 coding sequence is TGCAGTGCGGGGTACAGGGGTACGACAGATACGCAGTATTTT. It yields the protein CSAGYRGTTDTQYF.

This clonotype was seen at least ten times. The CDR3 spells CASSAGMIRGTDTQYF. DNA of the CDR3: TGTGCCAGCAGCGCTGGAATGATCAGGGGCACAGATACGCAGTATTTT. This chain joins TRBV6-5 and TRBJ2-3; maybe TRBD1 (5 bases). CDR1 is MNHEY, CDR2 SVGAGI, per germline. The CDR3 extends over 16 amino acids. Deletions cut 6 bases from V and 1 base from J, with 17 bases between.

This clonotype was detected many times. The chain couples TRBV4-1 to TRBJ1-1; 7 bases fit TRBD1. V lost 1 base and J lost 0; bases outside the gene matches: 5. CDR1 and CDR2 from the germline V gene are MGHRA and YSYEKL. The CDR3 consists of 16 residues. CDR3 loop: CASSQGWGQLNTEAFF. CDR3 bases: TGCGCCAGCAGCCAAGGATGGGGACAGTTGAACACTGAAGCTTTCTTT.

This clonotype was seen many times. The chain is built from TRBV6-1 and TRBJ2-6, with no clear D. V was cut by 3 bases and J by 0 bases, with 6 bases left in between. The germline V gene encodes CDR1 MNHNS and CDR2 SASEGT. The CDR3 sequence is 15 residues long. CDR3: CASSDPFSGANVLTF. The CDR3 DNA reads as TGTGCCAGCAGTGACCCGTTCTCTGGGGCCAACGTCCTGACTTTC.

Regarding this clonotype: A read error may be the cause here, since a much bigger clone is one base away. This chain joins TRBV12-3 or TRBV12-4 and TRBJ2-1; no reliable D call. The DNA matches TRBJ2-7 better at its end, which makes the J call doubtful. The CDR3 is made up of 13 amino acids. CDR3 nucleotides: TGTGCCAGCAGTTTACAGGCCTACAATGAGCAGTACTTC. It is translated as CASSLQAYNEQYF.